The 5 T cell receptor beta chains below were found in one sample sequenced in a study of spatial heterogeneity in lung cancer. Time point in this sample: blood at routine non-recurrence follow-up after resection. TCRdb re-derived calls from the 5' RACE reads in MiXCR, one entry per CDR3 protein. In the table there are about 94,000 distinct CDR3 sequences, just under 20% of which are singletons. This specimen was PBMCs, taken at follow-up. Receptors originate from a male donor with early-stage non-small cell lung cancer.

The genes are TRBV27 and TRBJ2-2; D is unclear. The CDR3 sequence is 13 residues long. Per the germline V gene, CDR1 is MNHEY and CDR2 is SMNVEV (reference sequence). V lost 5 bases and J lost 7, with 11 bases in between. The CDR3 sequence: CASSPQMVGELFF. CDR3 bases: TGTGCCAGCAGTCCCCAAATGGTCGGGGAGCTGTTTTTT.

This clonotype has at least ten counts. The J gene is TRBJ2-1, the V gene TRBV29-1; TRBD1 agrees at 7 bases. This CDR3 has 14 amino acids. V lost 0 bases, J lost 10 bases, and 9 bases stayed unmatched. The V gene's germline CDR1 is SQVTM and CDR2 ANQGSEA. The CDR3 loop reads CSVEDGRGGNEQFF. Written as DNA, the CDR3 is TGCAGCGTTGAAGATGGGCGAGGGGGCAACGAGCAGTTCTTC.

The chain carries TRBV6-5 and TRBJ1-1, with D unclear. The CDR3 runs to 17 residues. The V and J ends lost 6 bases and 0 bases respectively, with 20 bases between them. Germline V lookup: CDR1 MNHEY, CDR2 SVGAGI. DNA for the CDR3: TGTGCCAGCAGCGGGAGCCACGGATCTAAAATGAACACTGAAGCTTTCTTT. This translates into CASSGSHGSKMNTEAFF.

The V and J genes are TRBV7-2 and TRBJ1-5; no clear D. V lost 1 base and J lost 4, with 11 bases in between. The length of the CDR3 is 15 residues. Germline loops: CDR1 SGHTA, CDR2 FQGNSA. The CDR3: CASSLGAYWNQPQHF. The DNA of the CDR3 is TGTGCCAGCAGCTTAGGGGCGTACTGGAATCAGCCCCAGCATTTT.

There are a few counts of this clonotype. The chain couples TRBV11-2 to TRBJ2-1; D is uncertain. Per germline, CDR1 SGHAT and CDR2 FQNNGV. The CDR3 is made up of 16 amino acids. Trimming took 2 bases from V and 7 from J, leaving 18 bases between them. The CDR3 nucleotides are TGTGCCAGCAGCTTAATCAATGTCGCCCAGCGAAATGAGCAGTTCTTC. Protein: CASSLINVAQRNEQFF.